This T cell receptor (beta chain) came from a study of OX40 agonist ivuxolimab in advanced cancers. Whole-study context: Dose-escalation patients suffered from hepatocellular carcinoma, melanoma, renal cell or head and neck cancer.

Clones were sequenced by immunoSEQ multiplex PCR, and TCRdb holds only the in-frame ones, with some missing. The sample has roughly 17,000 clones, around 79% seen once. V dropped 1 base and J dropped 5 bases, with 8 bases sitting between them. The CDR3 is made up of 13 amino acids. Germline V gives CDR1 SGHVS, CDR2 FNYEAQ. Here the sequenced sample was CD4+ or CD8+ T cells sorted from blood, taken in a trial of the OX40 agonist ivuxolimab. V and J are TRBV7-6 and TRBJ1-1; possibly TRBD1 for D (5 bases). The sequence was collected from an adult with an advanced solid tumor such as melanoma, head and neck, liver or kidney cancer. This CDR3 is CASSLDPGTEAFF. The CDR3 nucleotides are TGTGCCAGCAGCTTAGATCCAGGGACTGAAGCTTTCTTT.